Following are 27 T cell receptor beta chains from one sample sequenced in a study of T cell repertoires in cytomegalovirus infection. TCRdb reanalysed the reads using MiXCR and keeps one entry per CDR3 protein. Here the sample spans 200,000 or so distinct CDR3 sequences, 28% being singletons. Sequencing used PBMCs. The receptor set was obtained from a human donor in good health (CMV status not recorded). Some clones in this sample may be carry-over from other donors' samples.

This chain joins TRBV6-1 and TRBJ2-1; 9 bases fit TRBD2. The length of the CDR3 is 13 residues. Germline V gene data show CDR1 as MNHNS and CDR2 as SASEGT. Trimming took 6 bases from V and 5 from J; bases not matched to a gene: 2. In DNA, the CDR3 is TGTGCCAGCAGGGCTAGCGGGGACAATGAGCAGTTCTTC. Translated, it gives CASRASGDNEQFF.

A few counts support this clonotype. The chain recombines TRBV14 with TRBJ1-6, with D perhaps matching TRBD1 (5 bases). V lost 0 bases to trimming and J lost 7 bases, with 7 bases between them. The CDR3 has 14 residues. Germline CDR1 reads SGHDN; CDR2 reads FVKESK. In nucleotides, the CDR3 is TGTGCCAGCAGCCAAGAGGCAGGGAATTCACCCCTCCACTTT. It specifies CASSQEAGNSPLHF. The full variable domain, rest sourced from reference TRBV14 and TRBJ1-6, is EAGVTQFPSHSVIEKGQTVTLRCDPISGHDNLYWYRRVMGKEIKFLLHFVKESKQDESGMPNNRFLAERTGGTYSTLKVQPAELEDSGVYFCASSQEAGNSPLHFGNGTRLTVT.

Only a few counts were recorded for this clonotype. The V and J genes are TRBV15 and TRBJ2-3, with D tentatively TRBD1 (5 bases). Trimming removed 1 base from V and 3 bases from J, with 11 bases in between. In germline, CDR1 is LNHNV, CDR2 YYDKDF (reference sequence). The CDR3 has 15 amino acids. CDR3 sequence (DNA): TGTGCCACCAGCAGAGTTCAGGGAAGTACAGATACGCAGTATTTT. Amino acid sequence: CATSRVQGSTDTQYF.

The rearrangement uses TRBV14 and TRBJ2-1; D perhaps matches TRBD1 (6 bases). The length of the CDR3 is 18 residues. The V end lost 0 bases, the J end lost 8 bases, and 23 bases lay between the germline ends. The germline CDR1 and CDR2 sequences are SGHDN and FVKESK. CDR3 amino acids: CASSQDPTQGPTPHEQFF. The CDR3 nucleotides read TGTGCCAGCAGCCAAGACCCCACTCAGGGGCCCACTCCGCATGAGCAGTTCTTC.

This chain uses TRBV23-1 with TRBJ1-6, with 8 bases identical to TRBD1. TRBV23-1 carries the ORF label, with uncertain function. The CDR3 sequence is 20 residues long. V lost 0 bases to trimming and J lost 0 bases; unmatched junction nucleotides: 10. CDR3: CASSQSPTGATSSYNSPLHF. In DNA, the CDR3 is TGCGCCAGCAGTCAATCCCCGACAGGGGCCACTAGCTCCTATAATTCACCCCTCCACTTT.

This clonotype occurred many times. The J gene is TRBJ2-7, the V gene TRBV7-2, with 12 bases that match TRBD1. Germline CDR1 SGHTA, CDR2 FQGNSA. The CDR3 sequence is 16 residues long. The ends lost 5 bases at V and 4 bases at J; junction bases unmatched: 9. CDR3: CASSKVGTGGRYEQYF. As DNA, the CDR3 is TGTGCCAGCAGCAAAGTCGGGACAGGGGGCAGGTACGAGCAGTACTTC.

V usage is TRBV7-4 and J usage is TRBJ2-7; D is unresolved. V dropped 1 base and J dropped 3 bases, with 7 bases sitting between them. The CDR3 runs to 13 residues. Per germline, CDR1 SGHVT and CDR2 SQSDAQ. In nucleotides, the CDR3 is TGTGCCAGCAGCTTAGGGGGATACTACGAGCAGTACTTC. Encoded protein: CASSLGGYYEQYF.

This CDR3 is CASSLNRGPGEQYF. DNA of the CDR3: TGTGCCAGCAGCTTAAACAGGGGGCCGGGTGAGCAGTACTTC. The rearrangement links TRBV7-8 to TRBJ2-7, with 9 bases matching TRBD1. The trim removed 2 bases at V and 7 bases at J, leaving 6 bases unmatched. Germline V gene lookup returns CDR1 SGHVS and CDR2 FQNEAQ. The CDR3 sequence is 14 residues long.

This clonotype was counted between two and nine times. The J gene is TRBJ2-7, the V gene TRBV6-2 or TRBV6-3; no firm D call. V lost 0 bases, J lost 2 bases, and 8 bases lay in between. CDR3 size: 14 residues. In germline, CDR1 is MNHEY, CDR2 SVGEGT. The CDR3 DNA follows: TGTGCCAGCAGTTACTCGCCGGATACCTACGAGCAGTACTTC. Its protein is CASSYSPDTYEQYF.

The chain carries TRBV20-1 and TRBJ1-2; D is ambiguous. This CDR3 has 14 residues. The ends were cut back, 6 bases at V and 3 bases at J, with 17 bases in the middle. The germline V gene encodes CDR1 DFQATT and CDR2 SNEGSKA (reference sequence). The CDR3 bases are TGCAGTGCGAACAACTTTCGGATGGACTATGGCTACACCTTC. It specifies CSANNFRMDYGYTF.

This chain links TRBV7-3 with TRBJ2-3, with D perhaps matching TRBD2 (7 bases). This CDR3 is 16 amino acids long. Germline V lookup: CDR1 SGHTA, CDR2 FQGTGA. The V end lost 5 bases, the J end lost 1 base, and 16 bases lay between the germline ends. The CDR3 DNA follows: TGTGCCAGCAGCCCTAGGGGGGGGGGCGGCACAGATACGCAGTATTTT. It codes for CASSPRGGGGTDTQYF.

The CDR3 region is CASSETGGWGYGYTF. The DNA for the CDR3 is TGTGCCAGCAGCGAGACAGGGGGCTGGGGCTATGGCTACACCTTC. The chain recombines TRBV12-3 or TRBV12-4 with TRBJ1-2; 10 bases match TRBD1. The CDR3 is made up of 15 amino acids. V dropped 6 bases and J dropped 4; count of bases not matched to a gene: 8.

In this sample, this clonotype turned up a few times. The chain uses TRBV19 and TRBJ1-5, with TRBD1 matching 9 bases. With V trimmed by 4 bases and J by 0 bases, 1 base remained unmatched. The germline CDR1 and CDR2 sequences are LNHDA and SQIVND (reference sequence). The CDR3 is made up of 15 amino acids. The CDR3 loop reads CASSRTGDSNQPQHF. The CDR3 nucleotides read TGTGCCAGTAGTAGGACAGGGGATAGCAATCAGCCCCAGCATTTT.

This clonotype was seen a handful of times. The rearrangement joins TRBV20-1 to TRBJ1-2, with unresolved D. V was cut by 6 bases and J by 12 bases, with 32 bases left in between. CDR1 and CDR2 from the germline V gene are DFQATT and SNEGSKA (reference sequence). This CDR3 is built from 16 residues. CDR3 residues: CSAYQDAWLEAMGDTF. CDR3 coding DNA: TGCAGTGCCTATCAGGACGCCTGGTTAGAGGCTATGGGCGACACCTTC.

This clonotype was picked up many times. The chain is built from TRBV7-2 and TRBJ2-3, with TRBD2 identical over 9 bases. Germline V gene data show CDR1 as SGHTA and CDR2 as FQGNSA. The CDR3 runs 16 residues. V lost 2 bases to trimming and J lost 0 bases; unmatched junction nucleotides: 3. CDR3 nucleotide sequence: TGTGCCAGCAGCTTAAGGCTAGCGGGGAGCACAGATACGCAGTATTTT. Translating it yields CASSLRLAGSTDTQYF.

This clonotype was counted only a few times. In DNA, the CDR3 is TGTGCCAGCAGCTTAATACGGGGCGAGGTTTTCTTT. Translation: CASSLIRGEVFF. The rearrangement joins TRBV7-9 to TRBJ1-1; tentative D call: TRBD1 (5 bases). Germline CDR1 SEHNR, CDR2 FQNEAQ (reference sequence). This CDR3 contains 12 residues. Trimming took off 2 bases at V and 13 bases at J, with 14 bases between the two ends.

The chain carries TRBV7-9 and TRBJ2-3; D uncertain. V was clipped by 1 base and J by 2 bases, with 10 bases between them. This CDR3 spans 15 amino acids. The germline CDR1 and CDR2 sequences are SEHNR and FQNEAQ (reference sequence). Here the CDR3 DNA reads TGTGCCAGCAGCTTAGATGCTACCAACACAGATACGCAGTATTTT. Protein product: CASSLDATNTDTQYF.

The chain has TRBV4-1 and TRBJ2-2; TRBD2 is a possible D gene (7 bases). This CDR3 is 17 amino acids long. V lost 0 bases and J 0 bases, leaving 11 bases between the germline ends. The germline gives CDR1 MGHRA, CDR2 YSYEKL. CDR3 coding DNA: TGCGCCAGCAGCCAAGATACGGGGGGCTCGAACACCGGGGAGCTGTTTTTT. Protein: CASSQDTGGSNTGELFF.

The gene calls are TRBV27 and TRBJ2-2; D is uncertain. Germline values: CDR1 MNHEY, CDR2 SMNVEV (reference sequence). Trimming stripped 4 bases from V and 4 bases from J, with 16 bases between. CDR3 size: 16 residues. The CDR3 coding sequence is TGTGCCAGCAGTTCGAGCCCTCGGGCCCCCACCGGGGAGCTGTTTTTT. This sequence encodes CASSSSPRAPTGELFF.

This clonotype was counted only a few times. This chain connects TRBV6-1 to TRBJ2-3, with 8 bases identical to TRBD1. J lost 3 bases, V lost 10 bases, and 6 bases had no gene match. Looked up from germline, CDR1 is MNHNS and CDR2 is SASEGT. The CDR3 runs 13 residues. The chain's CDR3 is CATTGAITDTQYF. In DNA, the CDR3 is TGTGCCACGACAGGGGCCATAACAGATACGCAGTATTTT.

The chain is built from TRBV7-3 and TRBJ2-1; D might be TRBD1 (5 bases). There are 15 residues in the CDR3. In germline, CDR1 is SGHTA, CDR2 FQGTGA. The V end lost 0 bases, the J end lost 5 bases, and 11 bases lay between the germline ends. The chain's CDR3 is CASSLTPTGNNEQFF. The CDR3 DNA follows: TGTGCCAGCAGCTTAACCCCCACAGGAAACAATGAGCAGTTCTTC. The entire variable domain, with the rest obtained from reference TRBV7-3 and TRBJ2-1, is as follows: GAGVSQTPSNKVTEKGKYVELRCDPISGHTALYWYRQSLGQGPEFLIYFQGTGAADDSGLPNDRFFAVRPEGSVSTLKIQRTERGDSAVYLCASSLTPTGNNEQFFGPGTRLTVL.

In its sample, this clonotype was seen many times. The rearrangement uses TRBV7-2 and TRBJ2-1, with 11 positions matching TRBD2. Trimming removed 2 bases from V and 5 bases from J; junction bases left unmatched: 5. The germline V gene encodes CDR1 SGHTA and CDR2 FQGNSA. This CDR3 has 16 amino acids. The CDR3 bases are TGTGCCAGCAGCTTACATCTAGCGGGGGGCAACAATGAGCAGTTCTTC. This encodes CASSLHLAGGNNEQFF.

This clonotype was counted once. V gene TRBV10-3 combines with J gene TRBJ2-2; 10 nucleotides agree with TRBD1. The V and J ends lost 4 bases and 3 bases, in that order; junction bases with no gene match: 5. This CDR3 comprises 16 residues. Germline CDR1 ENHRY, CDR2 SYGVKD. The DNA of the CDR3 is TGTGCCATCAGTGGAGACAGGGGGCGCGACACCGGGGAGCTGTTTTTT. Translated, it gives CAISGDRGRDTGELFF.

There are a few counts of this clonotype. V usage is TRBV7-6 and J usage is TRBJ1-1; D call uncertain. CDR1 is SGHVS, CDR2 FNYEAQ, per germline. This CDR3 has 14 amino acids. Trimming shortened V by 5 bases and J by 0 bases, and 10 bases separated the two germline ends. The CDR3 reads CASSPTEMNTEAFF. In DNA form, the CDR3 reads TGTGCCAGCAGCCCAACAGAAATGAACACTGAAGCTTTCTTT.

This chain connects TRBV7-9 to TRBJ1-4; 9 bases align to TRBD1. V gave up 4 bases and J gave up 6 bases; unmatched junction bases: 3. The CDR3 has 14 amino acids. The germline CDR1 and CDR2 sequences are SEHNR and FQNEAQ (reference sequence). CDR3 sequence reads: CASSSRDRDEKLFF. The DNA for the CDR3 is TGTGCCAGCAGCTCGCGGGACAGGGATGAAAAACTGTTTTTT.

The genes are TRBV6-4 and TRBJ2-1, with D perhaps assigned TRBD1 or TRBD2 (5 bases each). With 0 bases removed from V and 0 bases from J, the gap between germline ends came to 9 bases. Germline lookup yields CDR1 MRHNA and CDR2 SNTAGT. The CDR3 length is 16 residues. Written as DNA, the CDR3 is TGTGCCAGCAGTGACTCTGTGGGGGTCTCCTACAATGAGCAGTTCTTC. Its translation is CASSDSVGVSYNEQFF.

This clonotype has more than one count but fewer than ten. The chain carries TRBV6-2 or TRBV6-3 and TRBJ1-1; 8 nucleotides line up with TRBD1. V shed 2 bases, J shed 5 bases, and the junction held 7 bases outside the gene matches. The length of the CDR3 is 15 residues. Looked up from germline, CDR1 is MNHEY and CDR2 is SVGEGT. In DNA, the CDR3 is TGTGCCAGCAGTTACGAGGGCAGGGGGCAAACTGAAGCTTTCTTT. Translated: CASSYEGRGQTEAFF.